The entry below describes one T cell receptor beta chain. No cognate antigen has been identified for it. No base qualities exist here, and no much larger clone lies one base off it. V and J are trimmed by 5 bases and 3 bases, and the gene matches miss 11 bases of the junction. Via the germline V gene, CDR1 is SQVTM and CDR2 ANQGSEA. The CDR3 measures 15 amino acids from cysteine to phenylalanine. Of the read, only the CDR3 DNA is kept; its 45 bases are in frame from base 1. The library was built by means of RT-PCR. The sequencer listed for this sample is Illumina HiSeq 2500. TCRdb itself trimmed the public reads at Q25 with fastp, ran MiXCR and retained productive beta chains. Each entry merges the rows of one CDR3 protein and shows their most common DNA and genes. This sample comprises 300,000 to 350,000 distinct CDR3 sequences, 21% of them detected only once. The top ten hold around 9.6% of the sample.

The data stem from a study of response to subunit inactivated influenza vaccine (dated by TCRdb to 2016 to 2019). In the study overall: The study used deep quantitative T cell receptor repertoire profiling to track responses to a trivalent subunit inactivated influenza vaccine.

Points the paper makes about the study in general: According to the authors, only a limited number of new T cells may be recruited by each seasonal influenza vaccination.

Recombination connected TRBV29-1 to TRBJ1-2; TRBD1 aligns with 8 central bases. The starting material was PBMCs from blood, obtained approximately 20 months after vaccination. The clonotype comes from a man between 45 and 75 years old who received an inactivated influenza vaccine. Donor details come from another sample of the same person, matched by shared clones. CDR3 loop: CSVLASPTGDYGYTF. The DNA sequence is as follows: TGCAGCGTTCTGGCCAGCCCGACAGGGGACTATGGCTACACCTTC.